What follows are 7 T cell receptor beta chains derived from one specimen sequenced in a study of T-cell memory formation after mild COVID-19. TCRdb re-called the 5' RACE reads with MiXCR, one entry per CDR3 protein. Among roughly 300,000 distinct CDR3 sequences, less than 9.5% were seen once, and the ten largest hold about 20%. The sequenced sample consisted of PBMCs or a T cell subset sorted from them (not recorded which). These receptors were obtained from a man between 18 and 35 years old who had mild COVID-19 (a few samples of this study predate the infection). Cell type and time point are not known.

This sequence joins TRBV4-3 and TRBJ1-2; 9 nucleotides agree with TRBD1. The CDR3 is 17 amino acids. V was clipped by 0 bases and J by 1 base; unmatched bases: 6. From germline, CDR1 is LGHNA and CDR2 YSLEER. CDR3 loop: CASSQDVGTGSNYGYTF. Written as DNA, the CDR3 is TGCGCCAGCAGCCAAGACGTAGGGACAGGGAGTAACTATGGCTACACCTTC.

The V call is TRBV7-9, the J call TRBJ2-2; perhaps TRBD1 as D (6 bases). Trimming left V 6 bases short and J 0 bases short, with 20 bases between. CDR1 and CDR2 from the germline V gene are SEHNR and FQNEAQ (reference sequence). The length of the CDR3 is 18 residues. The CDR3 nucleotides read TGTGCCAGCAGTTTCCCGGACGGGACACCTACGAACACCGGGGAGCTGTTTTTT. This codes for CASSFPDGTPTNTGELFF.

V usage is TRBV5-1 and J usage is TRBJ1-2, with D perhaps matching TRBD1 (5 bases). V gave up 0 bases and J gave up 6 bases, with 12 bases separating them. Germline CDR1 SGHRS, CDR2 YFSETQ. The CDR3 totals 14 residues. CDR3: CASSLGQGTHGYTF. Written as DNA, the CDR3 is TGCGCCAGCAGCTTGGGGCAGGGCACCCATGGCTACACCTTC.

Written as DNA, the CDR3 is TGTGCCAGCACCCGGCGGCTAGGGGGAGATACGCAGTATTTT. Translated: CASTRRLGGDTQYF. The V call is TRBV12-3 or TRBV12-4, the J call TRBJ2-3; the D gene is possibly TRBD1 (6 bases). Trimming took off 7 bases at V and 5 bases at J, with 16 bases between the two ends. This CDR3 is 14 amino acids long.

CDR3 residues: CASSFRSDSSQPQHF. In DNA form, the CDR3 reads TGTGCCAGCAGCTTTAGATCGGACAGTAGTCAGCCCCAGCATTTT. V gene TRBV7-4 combines with J gene TRBJ1-5; D might be TRBD1 (6 bases). The CDR3 totals 15 residues. CDR1 and CDR2 from the germline V gene are SGHVT and SQSDAQ. V was shortened by 3 bases and J by 6 bases, with 15 bases between the two germline ends.

Only a few counts were recorded for this clonotype. CDR3 coding DNA: TGTGCCAGCAGCACCCGGACCCAAAGGGGGGAGACCCAGTACTTC. The encoded protein is CASSTRTQRGETQYF. The chain links TRBV11-2 to TRBJ2-5, with D perhaps TRBD1 (6 bases). With 5 bases removed from V and 5 bases from J, the gap between germline ends came to 18 bases. The CDR3 is 15 amino acids. Germline V lookup: CDR1 SGHAT, CDR2 FQNNGV.

This clonotype was picked up many times. The chain combines TRBV6-2 or TRBV6-3 with TRBJ2-1; the match to TRBD1 covers 8 bases. Trimming took 7 bases from V and 0 from J; bases not matched to a gene: 11. CDR3 length: 17 residues. Germline values: CDR1 MNHEY, CDR2 SVGEGT. The CDR3 DNA reads as TGTGCCAGCACCGATAAGGACAGGGTGAGCTCCTACAATGAGCAGTTCTTC. Translation gives CASTDKDRVSSYNEQFF.